The present entry profiles one T cell receptor beta chain with its context. Its antigen is as yet unknown. V lost 4 bases, J lost 5 bases, and 9 bases stayed unmatched. The CDR3 extends over 16 amino acids. Germline V gene lookup returns CDR1 LNHDA and CDR2 SQIVND (reference sequence). The donors were healthy bone marrow donors. This sample stems from a study of cytomegalovirus exposure and HLA in healthy donors. Overall study context: Among roughly 180 million T cells, an earlier analysis found 120 million or so unique TCR beta sequences. Points from the study as a whole: Several of the most significant clusters appeared, in a later analysis, to be linked to common viral pathogens.

A multiplex PCR was run with 60 Vbeta primers and 13 Jbeta primers. Produced via immunoSEQ multiplex PCR; TCRdb's table is partial and in-frame only. The table shows 58,000 or so clones, with more than 70% occurring only once. This clonotype was obtained from a man between 45 and 60 years old in good health and CMV-seropositive. The chain couples TRBV19 to TRBJ1-1; 11 nucleotides match TRBD1. Sequenced sample: PBMCs. CDR3 nucleotides: TGTGCCAGTAGTACCCGGGACAGGGGGTTAGGGACTGAAGCTTTCTTT. Its protein is CASSTRDRGLGTEAFF. Full variable domain (outside the CDR3, taken from reference TRBV19 and TRBJ1-1): DGGITQSPKYLFRKEGQNVTLSCEQNLNHDAMYWYRQDPGQGLRLIYYSQIVNDFQKGDIAEGYSVSREKKESFPLTVTSAQKNPTAFYLCASSTRDRGLGTEAFFGQGTRLTVV.